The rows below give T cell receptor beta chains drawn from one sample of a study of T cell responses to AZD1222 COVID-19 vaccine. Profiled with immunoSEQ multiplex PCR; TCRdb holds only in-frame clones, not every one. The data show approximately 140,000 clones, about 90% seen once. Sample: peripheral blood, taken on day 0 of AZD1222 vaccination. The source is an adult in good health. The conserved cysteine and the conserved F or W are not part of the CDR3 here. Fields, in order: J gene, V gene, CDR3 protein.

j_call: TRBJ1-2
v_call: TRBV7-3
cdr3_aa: ASSQGTGRSYT

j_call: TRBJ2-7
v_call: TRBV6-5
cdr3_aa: ASGQSTYEQY

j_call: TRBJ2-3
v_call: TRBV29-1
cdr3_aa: SGGSPSTDTQY

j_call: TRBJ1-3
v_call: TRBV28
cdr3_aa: ASSSPEQGDSGNTIY

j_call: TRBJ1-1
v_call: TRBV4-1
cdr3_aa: ASSPGGFSEAF

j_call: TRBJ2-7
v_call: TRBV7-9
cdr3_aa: ASSPPTGLTYEQY

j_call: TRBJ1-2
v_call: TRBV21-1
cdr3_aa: ASSSGVTGGAGGYT

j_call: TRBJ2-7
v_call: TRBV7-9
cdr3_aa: ASSLSLDRAAHEQY

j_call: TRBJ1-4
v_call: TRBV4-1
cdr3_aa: ASSQEGQGTGDEKLF

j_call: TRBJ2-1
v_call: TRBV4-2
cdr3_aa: ASSQERVNEQF

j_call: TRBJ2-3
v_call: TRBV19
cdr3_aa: ASSFTRLNTDTQY

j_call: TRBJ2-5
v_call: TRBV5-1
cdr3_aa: ASSPSGQQETQY

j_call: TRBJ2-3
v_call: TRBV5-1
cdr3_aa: ASSLERGRQY

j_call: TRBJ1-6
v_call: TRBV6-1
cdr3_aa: ASSDGGGPSPLH

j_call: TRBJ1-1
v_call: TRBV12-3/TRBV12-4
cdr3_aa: ASTDREGTEAF

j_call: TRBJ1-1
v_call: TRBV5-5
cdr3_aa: ASSSGQADTEAF

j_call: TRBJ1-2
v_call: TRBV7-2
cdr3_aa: ASSLGALSAIYGYT

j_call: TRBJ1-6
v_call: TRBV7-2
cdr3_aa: ASSLDAPHQGSPLH

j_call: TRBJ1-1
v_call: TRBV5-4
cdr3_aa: ASSSRWDTEAF

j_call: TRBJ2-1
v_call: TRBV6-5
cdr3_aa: ASSPANSYNEQF

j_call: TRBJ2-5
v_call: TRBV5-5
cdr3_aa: ASSSYSEETQY

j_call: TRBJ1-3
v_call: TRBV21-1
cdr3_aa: ASSNIFIGQPGNTIY

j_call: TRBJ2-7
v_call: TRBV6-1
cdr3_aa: ASSDNNSYEQY

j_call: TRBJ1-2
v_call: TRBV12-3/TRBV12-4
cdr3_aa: ASSPDRAGYT

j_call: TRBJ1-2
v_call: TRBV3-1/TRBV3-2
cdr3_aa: ASRLGQGAGGYT

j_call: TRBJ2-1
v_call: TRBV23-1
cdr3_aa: ASSRYQDPGCEQF

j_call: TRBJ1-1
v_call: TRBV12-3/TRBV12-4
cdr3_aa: ASSPGANTEAF

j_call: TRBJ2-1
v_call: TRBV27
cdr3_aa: ASSLAAGPYNEQF